These 27 T cell receptor beta chains were sequenced from one sample in a study of blood T cell repertoires in COVID-19 (dated by TCRdb to about 2020). The library was obtained by the immunoSEQ multiplex PCR assay. The table was pulled from immuneACCESS by TCRdb, which kept in-frame rearrangements only. Such tables lose some clones; where checked, under half of the loss comes from unresolved V genes, and the rest has no known cause. This sample comprises 190,000 or so clones, about 83% of them detected only once. The biggest ten clones account for approximately 6% of the sample. Sequencing was done on a sample of peripheral blood. The origin of the receptors is a man aged 60-69 years who had recovered from COVID-19.

This chain joins TRBV30 and TRBJ1-5, with 9 bases lining up with TRBD1. Germline CDR1 reads GTSNPN; CDR2 reads SVGIG (reference sequence). This CDR3 is built from 14 residues. Losses at the gene ends were 1 base for V and 7 bases for J; bases not matched to a gene: 5. DNA of the CDR3: TGTGCCTGGAGTGGGGGACAGGGCGGACAGCCCCAGCATTTT. This encodes CAWSGGQGGQPQHF.

The rearrangement joins TRBV7-3 to TRBJ2-7, with TRBD2 identical over 14 bases. The CDR3 sequence is 15 residues long. CDR1 and CDR2 (germline): SGHTA, FQGTGA. With 4 bases clipped from V and 6 bases from J, the junction kept 5 bases outside the gene matches. CDR3 loop: CASSWGTSGSSEQYF. The CDR3 DNA is TGTGCCAGCAGCTGGGGGACTAGCGGGAGTAGCGAGCAGTACTTC.

The chain recombines TRBV19 with TRBJ1-4; D possibly corresponds to TRBD1 (5 bases). In germline, CDR1 is LNHDA, CDR2 SQIVND (reference sequence). Deletions cut 4 bases from V and 4 bases from J, with 7 bases between. The CDR3 runs to 13 residues. In DNA, the CDR3 is TGTGCCAGTAGTAGGCAGGGTAATGAAAAACTGTTTTTT. Protein sequence: CASSRQGNEKLFF.

Ten or more counts support this clone. The chain recombines TRBV30 with TRBJ1-1; no clear D gene. Germline lookup yields CDR1 GTSNPN and CDR2 SVGIG (reference sequence). The germline V and J ends were trimmed by 0 bases and 4 bases, with 6 bases remaining between them. CDR3 length: 12 amino acids. Here the CDR3 DNA reads TGTGCCTGGAGTGTATGGAGCACTGAAGCTTTCTTT. Amino acids: CAWSVWSTEAFF.

There are a few counts of this clone. The J gene is TRBJ2-3, the V gene TRBV2, with D unclear. The CDR3 covers 12 residues. Deletions cut 5 bases from V and 0 bases from J, with 3 bases between. Germline V gene sequence: CDR1 SNHLY, CDR2 FYNNEI. The CDR3 DNA follows: TGTGCCAGCAGTTATAGCACAGATACGCAGTATTTT. Its protein is CASSYSTDTQYF.

V and J are TRBV4-3 and TRBJ2-3; 8 bases line up with TRBD1. The V and J ends lost 2 bases and 5 bases, in that order; junction bases with no gene match: 6. The CDR3 has 15 residues. Germline lookup yields CDR1 LGHNA and CDR2 YSLEER. The CDR3 bases are TGCGCCAGCAGCCAACTCCGGGACAGGCGAGATACGCAGTATTTT. It yields the protein CASSQLRDRRDTQYF.

This rearrangement joins TRBV14 to TRBJ1-1; tentative D call: TRBD1 (6 bases). Germline V gene data show CDR1 as SGHDN and CDR2 as FVKESK. The CDR3 loop spans 19 amino acids. V gave up 4 bases and J gave up 0 bases, with 24 bases separating them. The chain's CDR3 is CASSPGGGWEGILNTEAFF. The CDR3 region has the DNA TGTGCCAGCAGCCCTGGGGGGGGCTGGGAAGGAATACTGAACACTGAAGCTTTCTTT.

The chain employs TRBV29-1 and TRBJ2-1, with a weak D call TRBD2 (5 bases). The CDR3 consists of 14 residues. The V end was cut by 4 bases, the J end by 0 bases, with 10 bases between. CDR1 is SQVTM and CDR2 is ANQGSEA in the germline V gene. CDR3 in amino acids: CSVGLPSSYNEQFF. The CDR3 nucleotides are TGCAGCGTTGGACTACCTAGCTCCTACAATGAGCAGTTCTTC.

This chain uses TRBV27 with TRBJ2-2; 8 positions agree with TRBD1. The CDR3 totals 16 residues. Germline V gene sequence: CDR1 MNHEY, CDR2 SMNVEV (reference sequence). Germline trimming cut 7 bases from V and 6 bases from J; bases unmatched to any gene: 13. The CDR3 region has the DNA TGTGCCAGCAATCCTTCCGGGACAGGTGGGGCCGGGGAGCTGTTTTTT. Translation gives CASNPSGTGGAGELFF.

This rearrangement joins TRBV7-3 to TRBJ1-1; 7 bases fit TRBD1. Germline lookup yields CDR1 SGHTA and CDR2 FQGTGA. The trim removed 4 bases at V and 1 base at J, leaving 3 bases unmatched. The length of the CDR3 is 14 residues. CDR3 nucleotide sequence: TGTGCCAGCAGCTCGACAGGGCAGAACACTGAAGCTTTCTTT. Protein: CASSSTGQNTEAFF. The entire variable domain, with the rest obtained from reference TRBV7-3 and TRBJ1-1, is as follows: GAGVSQTPSNKVTEKGKYVELRCDPISGHTALYWYRQSLGQGPEFLIYFQGTGAADDSGLPNDRFFAVRPEGSVSTLKIQRTERGDSAVYLCASSSTGQNTEAFFGQGTRLTVV.

Only a few counts were recorded for this clone. J is TRBJ2-1 and V is TRBV11-2; 9 bases are a match to TRBD1. The V gene end was trimmed by 2 bases and the J gene end by 9 bases; junction bases not matched to a gene: 5. The CDR3 sequence is 14 residues long. The germline gives CDR1 SGHAT, CDR2 FQNNGV. CDR3: CASSLNEGQGEQFF. The CDR3 region has the DNA TGTGCCAGCAGCTTAAACGAGGGACAGGGTGAGCAGTTCTTC.

The rearrangement joins TRBV28 to TRBJ1-2, with 9 bases aligning to TRBD1. From germline, CDR1 is MDHEN and CDR2 SYDVKM. Trimming took 4 bases from V and 6 from J; bases not matched to a gene: 9. The CDR3 loop spans 15 amino acids. CDR3 nucleotide sequence: TGTGCCAGCAGTTCAGACAGGGGGATAGGAAATGGCTACACCTTC. Translation gives CASSSDRGIGNGYTF.

The chain couples TRBV29-1 to TRBJ2-1, with 7 nucleotides matching TRBD1. CDR3 length equals 14 residues. Unmatched junction bases numbered 6, after V lost 7 bases and J lost 0 bases. Germline V gene sequence: CDR1 SQVTM, CDR2 ANQGSEA. CDR3 nucleotide sequence: TGCAGCGCGGACAGGCGAAGCTCCTACAATGAGCAGTTCTTC. Translating it yields CSADRRSSYNEQFF.

This CDR3 reads CASSFSSGLYNEQFF. The CDR3 bases are TGCGCCAGCAGCTTTTCTAGCGGGCTGTACAATGAGCAGTTCTTC. The V and J genes are TRBV5-1 and TRBJ2-1; 8 bases fit TRBD2. V was clipped by 2 bases and J by 4 bases; unmatched bases: 5. Germline loops: CDR1 SGHRS, CDR2 YFSETQ. CDR3 length equals 15 residues.

The chain is built from TRBV27 and TRBJ2-3; no clear D gene. The CDR3 runs to 12 residues. Germline values: CDR1 MNHEY, CDR2 SMNVEV (reference sequence). With 6 bases removed from V and 9 bases from J, the gap between germline ends came to 13 bases. The CDR3 DNA sequence: TGTGCCAGCAGGAAAAATCAGTTAACGCAGTATTTT. Amino acid sequence: CASRKNQLTQYF.

This rearrangement joins TRBV5-1 to TRBJ2-3; 7 bases are shared with TRBD2. The CDR3 consists of 14 residues. The V segment lost 4 bases and the J segment 1 base; nucleotides outside the gene matches: 3. Per the germline V gene, CDR1 is SGHRS and CDR2 is YFSETQ. CDR3 in DNA: TGCGCCAGCAGCCCGGGGGGTGGCACAGATACGCAGTATTTT. This codes for CASSPGGGTDTQYF.

The rearrangement links TRBV10-3 to TRBJ1-6, with a possible D match to TRBD1 (6 bases). V was cut by 3 bases and J by 6 bases, with 9 bases left in between. Germline V gene lookup returns CDR1 ENHRY and CDR2 SYGVKD. The CDR3 is 14 amino acids. The CDR3 here is CAISDRGSNSPLHF. DNA for the CDR3: TGTGCCATCAGTGATAGGGGGTCTAATTCACCCCTCCACTTT.

V usage is TRBV10-1 and J usage is TRBJ2-2; perhaps TRBD1 as D (6 bases). Germline V gene sequence: CDR1 WNHNN, CDR2 SYGVQD (reference sequence). The CDR3 loop spans 16 amino acids. The V end lost 6 bases, the J end lost 2 bases, and 16 bases lay between the germline ends. The CDR3 nucleotides read TGCGCCAGCAGCTTAGCCGGGACACTAAACACCGGGGAGCTGTTTTTT. Translated, it gives CASSLAGTLNTGELFF.

The V call is TRBV11-2, the J call TRBJ2-5; the D gene is possibly TRBD2 (7 bases). The V gene's germline CDR1 is SGHAT and CDR2 FQNNGV. The V and J ends lost 3 bases and 4 bases respectively, with 9 bases between them. The CDR3 length is 13 residues. CDR3 bases: TGTGCCAGCAGCTTCGCGGGGGCAGAGACCCAGTACTTC. Translating it yields CASSFAGAETQYF.

V gene TRBV7-9 combines with J gene TRBJ2-7, with a tentative D call TRBD1 (5 bases). The length of the CDR3 is 14 residues. V was pared by 5 bases and J by 3 bases, with 14 bases between. In germline, CDR1 is SEHNR, CDR2 FQNEAQ (reference sequence). CDR3 residues: CASSPDRPGYEQYF. DNA for the CDR3: TGTGCCAGCAGCCCAGACAGACCCGGCTACGAGCAGTACTTC.

The chain's CDR3 is CASSPPGGHNEQFF. DNA for the CDR3: TGTGCCAGCTCACCGCCGGGGGGGCATAATGAGCAGTTCTTC. The J gene is TRBJ2-1, the V gene TRBV18; 8 bases agree with TRBD2. CDR3 length equals 14 residues. J gave up 7 bases and V 3 bases, and 5 bases lay outside the gene matches. The germline CDR1 and CDR2 sequences are KGHSH and LQKENI.

This clone was detected only a few times. The chain recombines TRBV7-9 with TRBJ2-3, with D possibly matching TRBD2 (5 bases). V lost 5 bases and J 2 bases, leaving 14 bases between the germline ends. The V gene's germline CDR1 is SEHNR and CDR2 FQNEAQ (reference sequence). This CDR3 spans 15 amino acids. CDR3: CASSQGSGDTDTQYF. For the CDR3, the DNA is TGTGCCAGCAGCCAAGGGAGCGGAGACACAGATACGCAGTATTTT.

The gene calls are TRBV9 and TRBJ1-3, with D possibly TRBD1 on 5 matching bases. The length of the CDR3 is 15 residues. Trimming took off 0 bases at V and 0 bases at J, with 7 bases between the two ends. Germline CDR1 and CDR2: SGDLS and YYNGEE. This chain's CDR3 is CASSVGTPSGNTIYF. CDR3 DNA: TGTGCCAGCAGCGTAGGGACACCCTCTGGAAACACCATATATTTT.

This clone was found once. The gene calls are TRBV4-2 and TRBJ2-1; 7 nucleotides match TRBD2. Germline values: CDR1 LGHNA, CDR2 YNFKEQ. V was pared by 5 bases and J by 0 bases, with 7 bases of the junction left unmatched. This CDR3 comprises 16 residues. The CDR3 is CASSAAGESSYNEQFF. The CDR3 DNA reads as TGTGCCAGCAGCGCCGCGGGGGAAAGCTCCTACAATGAGCAGTTCTTC.

The DNA of the CDR3 is TGTGCCAGCAGTCTCACAGGGAATAGCAATCAGCCCCAGCATTTT. Protein sequence: CASSLTGNSNQPQHF. The chain recombines TRBV28 with TRBJ1-5; possibly TRBD1 for D (6 bases). CDR1 MDHEN and CDR2 SYDVKM come from the germline V gene. V lost 5 bases to trimming and J lost 0 bases, with 11 bases between them. The CDR3 spans 15 residues.

The table lists this clone with a count of one. The rearrangement uses TRBV19 and TRBJ2-3, with D possibly TRBD2 on 6 matching bases. The germline V and J ends were trimmed by 5 bases and 5 bases, with 17 bases remaining between them. The CDR3 consists of 15 residues. CDR1 and CDR2 (germline): LNHDA, SQIVND (reference sequence). CDR3 DNA sequence: TGTGCCAGTAGTGGACAAGGGATCGGGGGAGATACGCAGTATTTT. As protein: CASSGQGIGGDTQYF.

DNA of the CDR3: TGTGCCAGCAGCGGGGGGGTAGGCGAGACCCAGTACTTC. Amino acids: CASSGGVGETQYF. The V and J genes are TRBV9 and TRBJ2-5; D is possibly TRBD2 (6 bases). V shed 3 bases and J shed 5 bases, with 11 bases lying between them. The V gene's germline CDR1 is SGDLS and CDR2 YYNGEE. CDR3 length: 13 residues.